Shown below are 17 T cell receptor beta chains from a single sample sequenced in a study of blood T cell repertoires in COVID-19. Here immunoSEQ multiplex PCR was the method, and the copy in TCRdb shows in-frame clones only, minus some. The data contain tens of thousands of clones, about nine tenths of them singletons. The sample taken for sequencing was peripheral blood. The receptors were gathered from a man aged 50 to 59 with active or convalescent COVID-19.

This chain links TRBV11-3 with TRBJ2-1, with 11 bases that match TRBD2. Germline CDR1 is SGHNT and CDR2 is YENEEA. The CDR3 spans 14 residues. V was clipped by 4 bases and J by 9 bases; unmatched bases: 5. The CDR3, as DNA: TGTGCCAGCAGCTCTATAGCGGGGGGGAGTGAGCAGTTCTTC. Amino acids: CASSSIAGGSEQFF.

CDR3 region: CSVEQLEDYGYTF. DNA of the CDR3: TGCAGCGTTGAACAGCTAGAGGACTATGGCTACACCTTC. The V and J genes are TRBV29-1 and TRBJ1-2, with unresolved D. The CDR3 has 13 residues. Trimming shortened V by 2 bases and J by 3 bases, and 10 bases separated the two germline ends. CDR1 SQVTM and CDR2 ANQGSEA come from the germline V gene.

This chain links TRBV10-3 with TRBJ1-5; D may be TRBD1 (6 bases). Germline CDR1 ENHRY, CDR2 SYGVKD. The V end was cut by 0 bases, the J end by 5 bases, with 20 bases between. This CDR3 region has 18 residues. CDR3 in amino acids: CAISESLGSGQHHQPQHF. CDR3 in DNA: TGTGCCATCAGTGAGTCTCTCGGTTCGGGACAACATCATCAGCCCCAGCATTTT.

The V and J genes are TRBV19 and TRBJ2-1; D not resolved. The germline V gene has CDR1 LNHDA and CDR2 SQIVND (reference sequence). This CDR3 is built from 12 residues. Trimming took off 5 bases at V and 7 bases at J, with 9 bases between the two ends. CDR3 in amino acids: CASSSRLNEQFF. The CDR3 DNA follows: TGTGCCAGTAGTTCAAGACTTAATGAGCAGTTCTTC.

The rearrangement uses TRBV28 and TRBJ1-4; 9 bases map to TRBD1. The V gene end was trimmed by 9 bases and the J gene end by 4 bases; junction bases not matched to a gene: 24. Germline CDR1 reads MDHEN; CDR2 reads SYDVKM. This CDR3 region has 20 residues. CDR3 in DNA: TGTGCCAGGACTGTCCGATCCGGGACAGGGCTGTTCATCATTAATGAAAAACTGTTTTTT. Protein sequence: CARTVRSGTGLFIINEKLFF.

The gene calls are TRBV6-5 and TRBJ2-3, with a possible D match to TRBD2 (5 bases). From germline, CDR1 is MNHEY and CDR2 SVGAGI. V was shortened by 10 bases and J by 2 bases, with 13 bases between the two germline ends. CDR3 length: 13 residues. The CDR3 bases are TGTGCCACCCTCGAGGGCCTCACAGATACGCAGTATTTT. Its translation is CATLEGLTDTQYF.

This clone was counted once. CDR3: CASGLWFSASSYNEQFF. DNA of the CDR3: TGTGCTAGTGGTTTGTGGTTTTCGGCTAGCTCCTACAATGAGCAGTTCTTC. This sequence joins TRBV12-5 and TRBJ2-1; no clear D gene. Trimming stripped 2 bases from V and 0 bases from J, with 14 bases between. The V gene's germline CDR1 is LGHNT and CDR2 FRNRAP. This CDR3 has 17 amino acids.

The chain employs TRBV12-5 and TRBJ1-4; 7 bases are shared with TRBD1. The CDR3 is made up of 18 amino acids. V trimming: 2 bases; J trimming: 4 bases; junction bases outside the gene matches: 13. Germline values: CDR1 LGHNT, CDR2 FRNRAP. The CDR3 DNA sequence: TGTGCTAGTGGTTTGCCTCCCCGGCCGGGACAGATTAATGAAAAACTGTTTTTT. Residues: CASGLPPRPGQINEKLFF. The variable domain in full, with the rest retrieved from reference TRBV12-5 and TRBJ1-4, is DARVTQTPRHKVTEMGQEVTMRCQPILGHNTVFWYRQTMMQGLELLAYFRNRAPLDDSGMPKDRFSAEMPDATLATLKIQPSEPRDSAVYFCASGLPPRPGQINEKLFFGSGTQLSVL.

V gene TRBV14 combines with J gene TRBJ2-5, with 11 bases matching TRBD1. J was trimmed by 5 bases and V by 3 bases; bases with no gene match: 8. CDR1 and CDR2 (germline): SGHDN, FVKESK. The CDR3 covers 16 residues. The CDR3 coding sequence is TGTGCCAGCAGCCACAAACCGGGACAGGGGGAGGAGACCCAGTACTTC. Translated, it gives CASSHKPGQGEETQYF.

In nucleotides, the CDR3 is TGTGCCAGCAGCTTAACCCGACAGCCTAACATTCAGTACTTC. It yields the protein CASSLTRQPNIQYF. The chain links TRBV7-2 to TRBJ2-4, with D perhaps TRBD1 (5 bases). Germline CDR1 is SGHTA and CDR2 is FQGNSA. This CDR3 is 14 amino acids long. V lost 2 bases to trimming and J lost 7 bases, with 12 bases between them.

The chain recombines TRBV18 with TRBJ1-2; weak D call: TRBD1 (6 bases). Germline values: CDR1 KGHSH, CDR2 LQKENI. V was trimmed by 4 bases and J by 4 bases, leaving 10 bases between them. The CDR3 sequence is 13 residues long. The CDR3 protein is CASSLQGRYGYTF. The CDR3 bases are TGTGCCAGCTCACTCCAGGGGCGCTATGGCTACACCTTC.

Here the CDR3 DNA reads TGTGCCAGTAGTATGAACGTACAGGATGGTTCCTACGAGCAGTACTTC. Protein: CASSMNVQDGSYEQYF. The V gene is TRBV19, the J gene TRBJ2-7; D perhaps matches TRBD1 (5 bases). The CDR3 is made up of 16 amino acids. Trimming stripped 3 bases from V and 1 base from J, with 16 bases between. Germline lookup yields CDR1 LNHDA and CDR2 SQIVND (reference sequence). The full variable domain, with the rest looked up from reference TRBV19 and TRBJ2-7, is DGGITQSPKYLFRKEGQNVTLSCEQNLNHDAMYWYRQDPGQGLRLIYYSQIVNDFQKGDIAEGYSVSREKKESFPLTVTSAQKNPTAFYLCASSMNVQDGSYEQYFGPGTRLTVT.

The genes are TRBV11-2 and TRBJ2-1, with TRBD1 identical over 7 bases. CDR3 size: 16 residues. From germline, CDR1 is SGHAT and CDR2 FQNNGV. V shed 5 bases, J shed 7 bases, and the junction held 14 bases outside the gene matches. CDR3 amino acids: CASSHHSTGAWNEQFF. The CDR3 DNA follows: TGTGCCAGCAGCCACCACTCTACAGGGGCCTGGAATGAGCAGTTCTTC.

The chain recombines TRBV19 with TRBJ2-7; 9 nucleotides line up with TRBD1. CDR3 length: 12 amino acids. The V and J ends lost 5 bases and 6 bases, in that order; junction bases with no gene match: 2. Germline V gene data show CDR1 as LNHDA and CDR2 as SQIVND (reference sequence). The CDR3, as DNA: TGTGCCAGTAGTGACAGGGGGACCGAGCAGTACTTC. This sequence encodes CASSDRGTEQYF. The full variable domain, in which reference TRBV19 and TRBJ2-7 provide the parts outside the CDR3, is DGGITQSPKYLFRKEGQNVTLSCEQNLNHDAMYWYRQDPGQGLRLIYYSQIVNDFQKGDIAEGYSVSREKKESFPLTVTSAQKNPTAFYLCASSDRGTEQYFGPGTRLTVT.

The chain recombines TRBV28 with TRBJ1-2, with 11 bases matching TRBD1. Germline values: CDR1 MDHEN, CDR2 SYDVKM. Unmatched junction bases numbered 6, after V lost 2 bases and J lost 4 bases. The length of the CDR3 is 16 residues. The CDR3 is CASSLGTGGSAYGYTF. The CDR3 DNA follows: TGTGCCAGCAGTTTAGGGACAGGGGGTTCTGCCTATGGCTACACCTTC.

This chain joins TRBV10-3 and TRBJ2-7; D is unclear. Germline values: CDR1 ENHRY, CDR2 SYGVKD. The CDR3 runs to 12 residues. V lost 1 base and J 5 bases, leaving 6 bases between the germline ends. The CDR3 DNA reads as TGTGCCATCAGTGAGTTTCGGGACGAGCAGTACTTC. This encodes CAISEFRDEQYF.

V and J are TRBV10-3 and TRBJ2-7, with 10 bases matching TRBD2. The J segment lost 2 bases and the V segment lost 6 bases, leaving 10 bases of the junction unmatched. The germline V gene encodes CDR1 ENHRY and CDR2 SYGVKD. The CDR3 has 16 amino acids. The CDR3 here is CAIRGPTSGSPYEQYF. The DNA for the CDR3 is TGTGCCATCAGGGGCCCGACTAGCGGGTCACCCTACGAGCAGTACTTC.